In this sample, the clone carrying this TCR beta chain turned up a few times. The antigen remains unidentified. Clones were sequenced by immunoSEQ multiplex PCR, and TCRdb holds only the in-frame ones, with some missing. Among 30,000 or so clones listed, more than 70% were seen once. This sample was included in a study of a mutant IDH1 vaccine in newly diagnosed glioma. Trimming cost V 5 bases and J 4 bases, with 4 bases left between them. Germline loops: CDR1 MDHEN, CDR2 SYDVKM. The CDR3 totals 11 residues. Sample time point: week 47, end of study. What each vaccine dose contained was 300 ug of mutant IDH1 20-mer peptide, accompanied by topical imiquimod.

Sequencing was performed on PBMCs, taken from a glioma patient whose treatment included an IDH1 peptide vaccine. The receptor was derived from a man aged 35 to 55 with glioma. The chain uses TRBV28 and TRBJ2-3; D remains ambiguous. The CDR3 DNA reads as TGTGCCAGCAGTCAGGCAGATACGCAGTATTTT. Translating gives CASSQADTQYF.